One sample yielded the 10 T cell receptor beta chains listed below, sequenced in a study of CD8+CD57+ T cells in acquired aplastic anemia. Genomic DNA templated the TCR beta VDJ and CDR3 profiling. MiXCR, applied by TCRdb to the reads, yields one record per CDR3 protein. Of 150,000 to 200,000 distinct CDR3 sequences in the sample, 40% to 60% were seen once. Whoever was chosen for sequencing had shown CD8+CD57+ cell expansion by flow cytometry. Sequenced: sorted CD4+, CD8+, or CD8+CD57+ T cells (not recorded which) from PBMCs. These receptors were collected from a human donor with aplastic anemia.

This clonotype has ten or more counts. The rearrangement joins TRBV15 to TRBJ1-1; no clear D gene. This CDR3 is built from 14 residues. The germline V and J ends were trimmed by 5 bases and 1 base, with 11 bases remaining between them. In germline, CDR1 is LNHNV, CDR2 YYDKDF (reference sequence). In DNA, the CDR3 is TGTGCCACCAGCTATCAAGACGGGAACACTGAAGCTTTCTTT. It is translated as CATSYQDGNTEAFF.

V and J are TRBV2 and TRBJ2-7; no reliable D call. Germline values: CDR1 SNHLY, CDR2 FYNNEI. The CDR3 loop spans 14 amino acids. V shed 5 bases and J shed 0 bases, with 11 bases lying between them. Here the CDR3 reads CASSRTVSSYEQYF. Written as DNA, the CDR3 is TGTGCCAGCAGTCGGACGGTAAGCTCCTACGAGCAGTACTTC.

This clonotype was counted a few times. The rearrangement uses TRBV20-1 and TRBJ1-2, with D possibly being TRBD1 (5 bases). CDR3 length equals 13 residues. The V gene's germline CDR1 is DFQATT and CDR2 SNEGSKA (reference sequence). With 0 bases removed from V and 8 bases from J, the gap between germline ends came to 13 bases. For the CDR3, the DNA is TGCAGTGCTAGAGATCCAGGGAGCCTAGGCTACACCTTC. Its translation is CSARDPGSLGYTF.

This sequence joins TRBV2 and TRBJ2-5; D uncertain. Germline loops: CDR1 SNHLY, CDR2 FYNNEI. Trimming removed 4 bases from V and 1 base from J, with 4 bases in between. The CDR3 is 12 amino acids. CDR3 loop: CASSGLQETQYF. Here the CDR3 DNA reads TGTGCCAGCAGTGGACTCCAAGAGACCCAGTACTTC.

This clonotype was seen many times. The chain combines TRBV5-1 with TRBJ2-7, with 7 bases that match TRBD2. V lost 1 base, J lost 6 bases, and 10 bases stayed unmatched. There are 15 residues in the CDR3. Per germline, CDR1 SGHRS and CDR2 YFSETQ. The CDR3 sequence: CASSLTGEGLPEQYF. CDR3 DNA: TGCGCCAGCAGCTTGACGGGGGAGGGCCTACCCGAGCAGTACTTC.

In this sample, this clonotype turned up many times. V and J are TRBV9 and TRBJ2-1; no reliable D call. Per the germline V gene, CDR1 is SGDLS and CDR2 is YYNGEE. V was clipped by 1 base and J by 1 base, with 9 bases between them. The CDR3 loop spans 15 amino acids. CDR3 DNA sequence: TGTGCCAGCAGCGTAAGCGAGCCGTCCTACAATGAGCAGTTCTTC. This translates into CASSVSEPSYNEQFF.

This clonotype was observed at least ten times. The J gene is TRBJ2-1, the V gene TRBV19, with TRBD1 matching 10 bases. Trimming removed 6 bases from V and 5 bases from J; junction bases left unmatched: 7. Germline CDR1 reads LNHDA; CDR2 reads SQIVND (reference sequence). CDR3 size: 15 residues. CDR3 DNA: TGTGCCAGTAGCAGACAGGGGGCGCCCCACAATGAGCAGTTCTTC. It codes for CASSRQGAPHNEQFF.

As concerns this clonotype: It is likely a read error, because the conserved phenylalanine at the end of the CDR3 is missing. The rearrangement joins TRBV27 to TRBJ1-1; the match to TRBD1 covers 7 bases. This CDR3 is 16 amino acids long. CDR1 and CDR2 (germline): MNHEY, SMNVEV (reference sequence). J was trimmed by 3 bases and V by 5 bases; bases with no gene match: 12. This chain's CDR3 is CASSIYPRQGYTEAFS. In DNA form, the CDR3 reads TGTGCCAGCAGTATCTATCCCCGACAGGGTTACACTGAAGCTTTCTCT.

This clonotype was counted once. This rearrangement joins TRBV5-6 to TRBJ2-7; D possibly uses TRBD1 or TRBD2 (5 bases each). Looked up from germline, CDR1 is SGHDT and CDR2 is YYEEEE. This CDR3 has 15 residues. V dropped 4 bases and J dropped 1 base, with 15 bases sitting between them. The DNA of the CDR3 is TGTGCCAGCAGCCCTGACGGGGACCCTTCCTACGAGCAGTACTTC. Amino acids: CASSPDGDPSYEQYF.

This clonotype was picked up many times. The V call is TRBV7-3, the J call TRBJ1-1; D may be TRBD1 (5 bases). The CDR3 is 16 amino acids. V was trimmed by 5 bases and J by 1 base, leaving 17 bases between them. The germline CDR1 and CDR2 sequences are SGHTA and FQGTGA. The CDR3 sequence: CASSLLLRGKNTEAFF. The CDR3 DNA sequence: TGTGCCAGCAGCCTACTGTTGAGGGGAAAGAACACTGAAGCTTTCTTT. Filled out from reference TRBV7-3 and TRBJ1-1, the complete variable domain reads GAGVSQTPSNKVTEKGKYVELRCDPISGHTALYWYRQSLGQGPEFLIYFQGTGAADDSGLPNDRFFAVRPEGSVSTLKIQRTERGDSAVYLCASSLLLRGKNTEAFFGQGTRLTVV.